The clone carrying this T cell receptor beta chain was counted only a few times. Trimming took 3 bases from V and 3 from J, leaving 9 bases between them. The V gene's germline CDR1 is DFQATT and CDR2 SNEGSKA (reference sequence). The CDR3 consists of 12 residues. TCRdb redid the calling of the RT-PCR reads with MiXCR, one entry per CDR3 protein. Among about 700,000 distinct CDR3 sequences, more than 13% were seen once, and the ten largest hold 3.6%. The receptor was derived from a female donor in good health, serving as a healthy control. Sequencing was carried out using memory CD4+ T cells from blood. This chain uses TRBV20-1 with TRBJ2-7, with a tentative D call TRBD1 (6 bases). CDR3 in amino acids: CSASPDSYEQYF. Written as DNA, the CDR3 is TGCAGTGCTAGTCCGGACAGCTACGAGCAGTACTTC.